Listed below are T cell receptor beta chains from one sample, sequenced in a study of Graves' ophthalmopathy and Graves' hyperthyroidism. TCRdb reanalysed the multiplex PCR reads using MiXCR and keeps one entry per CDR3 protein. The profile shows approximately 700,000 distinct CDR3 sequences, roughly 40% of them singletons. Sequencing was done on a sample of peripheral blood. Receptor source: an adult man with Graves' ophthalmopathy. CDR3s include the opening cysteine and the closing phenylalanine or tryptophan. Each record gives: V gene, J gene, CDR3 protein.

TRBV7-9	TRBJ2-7	CASSTRDRPYEQYF
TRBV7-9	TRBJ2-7	CASSLGGQNYEQYF
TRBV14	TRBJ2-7	CASSPNMALRFHEQYF
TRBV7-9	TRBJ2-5	CASSFDGTSDVETQYF
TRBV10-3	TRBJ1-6	CASSAGTADNSPLHF
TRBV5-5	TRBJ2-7	CASSTQTGVREQYF
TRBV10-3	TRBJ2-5	CASSPAVPQETQYF
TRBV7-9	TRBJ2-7	CASSPEWNYEQYF
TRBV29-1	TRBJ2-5	CSVEITQTETQYF
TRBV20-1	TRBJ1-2	CSRTGQGASGYTF
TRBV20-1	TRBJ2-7	CSAPLEEGSYEQYF
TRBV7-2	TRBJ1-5	CASRQTGVGNQPQHF